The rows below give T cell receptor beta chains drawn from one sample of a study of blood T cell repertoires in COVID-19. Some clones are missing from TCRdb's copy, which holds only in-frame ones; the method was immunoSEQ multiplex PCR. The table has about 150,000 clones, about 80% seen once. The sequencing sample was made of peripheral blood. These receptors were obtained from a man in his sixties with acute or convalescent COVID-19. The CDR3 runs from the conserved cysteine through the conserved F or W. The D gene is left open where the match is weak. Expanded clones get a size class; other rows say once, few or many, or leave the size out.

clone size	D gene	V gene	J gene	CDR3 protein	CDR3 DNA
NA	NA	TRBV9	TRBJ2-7	CASSVDPLGASGEQYF	TGTGCCAGCAGCGTAGACCCTTTGGGGGCGTCTGGGGAGCAGTACTTC
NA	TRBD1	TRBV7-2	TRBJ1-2	CASSSRTGGEGYTF	TGTGCCAGCAGTTCGCGGACAGGGGGCGAAGGCTACACCTTC
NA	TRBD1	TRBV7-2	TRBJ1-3	CASSLGQGARGNTIYF	TGTGCCAGCAGCTTAGGGCAGGGGGCGCGCGGAAACACCATATATTTT
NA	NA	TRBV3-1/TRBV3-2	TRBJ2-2	CATRNTGIGELFF	TGTGCCACCAGGAATACAGGAATCGGGGAGCTGTTTTTT
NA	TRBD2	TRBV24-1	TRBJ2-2	CATSDLAGGKVELFF	TGTGCCACCAGTGATTTGGCGGGAGGGAAGGTGGAGCTGTTTTTT
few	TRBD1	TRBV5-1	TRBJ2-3	CASSLEGQGRNTQYF	TGCGCCAGCAGCTTGGAGGGACAGGGGCGAAATACGCAGTATTTT
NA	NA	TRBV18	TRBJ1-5	CASSQVESQPQHF	TGTGCCAGCTCACAGGTGGAGAGTCAGCCCCAGCATTTT
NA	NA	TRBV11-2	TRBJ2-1	CASSFDRGSYNEQFF	TGTGCCAGCAGCTTTGACCGGGGCTCCTACAATGAGCAGTTCTTC
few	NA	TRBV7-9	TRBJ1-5	CASSPGQLDQPQHF	TGTGCCAGCAGCCCAGGACAGTTAGATCAGCCCCAGCATTTT
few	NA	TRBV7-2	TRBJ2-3	CASREQGSSTDTQYF	TGTGCCAGCAGGGAACAGGGATCTAGCACAGATACGCAGTATTTT
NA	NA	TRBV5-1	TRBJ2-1	CARYRETMGNEQFF	TGCGCACGGTACAGGGAAACAATGGGGAATGAGCAGTTCTTC
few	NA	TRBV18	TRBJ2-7	CASSPLGGSYEQYF	TGTGCCAGCTCACCACTCGGGGGTAGCTACGAGCAGTACTTC
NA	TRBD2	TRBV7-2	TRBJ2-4	CASSLPSGTSENIQYF	TGTGCCAGCAGCTTACCCTCCGGGACTAGCGAAAACATTCAGTACTTC
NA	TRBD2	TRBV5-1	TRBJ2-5	CASREASGSRETQYF	TGCGCCAGCAGGGAGGCTAGCGGGAGTCGAGAGACCCAGTACTTC
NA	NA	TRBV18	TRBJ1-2	CASSPPARSGYTF	TGTGCCAGCTCACCACCGGCCAGATCCGGCTACACCTTC
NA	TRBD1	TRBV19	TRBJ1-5	CASSSMGTGGFNQPQHF	TGTGCCAGTAGCTCCATGGGGACAGGGGGCTTCAATCAGCCCCAGCATTTT
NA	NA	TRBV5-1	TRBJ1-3	CASGERSSGNTIYF	TGCGCCAGCGGGGAGAGGTCCTCTGGAAACACCATATATTTT
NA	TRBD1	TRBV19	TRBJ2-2	CASKPRGQAGELFF	TGTGCCAGTAAACCCAGGGGGCAGGCCGGGGAGCTGTTTTTT
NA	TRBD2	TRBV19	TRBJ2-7	CASSFRRGGGPPYEQYF	TGTGCCAGTAGCTTTCGTCGGGGGGGAGGGCCCCCCTACGAGCAGTACTTC
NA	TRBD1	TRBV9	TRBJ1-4	CASSLQGQMNEKLFF	TGTGCCAGCAGCCTTCAGGGACAGATGAATGAAAAACTGTTTTTT
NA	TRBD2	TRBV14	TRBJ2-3	CASSRLAGDRTDTQYF	TGTGCCAGCAGCCGATTAGCGGGAGACCGCACAGATACGCAGTATTTT
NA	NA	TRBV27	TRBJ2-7	CASSSTSAVGREQYF	TGTGCCAGCAGTTCCACCTCCGCGGTAGGGAGAGAGCAGTACTTC
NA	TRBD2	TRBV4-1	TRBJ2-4	CASSHPGTSIAKNIQYF	TGCGCCAGCAGCCATCCCGGGACTAGCATAGCCAAAAACATTCAGTACTTC
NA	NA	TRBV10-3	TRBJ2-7	CAISESSGAGYEQYF	TGTGCCATCAGTGAGTCGTCGGGAGCTGGGTACGAGCAGTACTTC
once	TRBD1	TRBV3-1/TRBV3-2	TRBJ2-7	CASSSGQGDYEQYF	TGTGCCAGCAGCTCGGGACAGGGGGATTACGAGCAGTACTTC
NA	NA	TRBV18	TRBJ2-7	CASSPPNRAHEQYF	TGTGCCAGCTCACCACCAAACAGGGCCCACGAGCAGTACTTC
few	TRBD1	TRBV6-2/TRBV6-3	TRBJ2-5	CASSLTGMGKETQYF	TGTGCCAGCAGTTTGACAGGGATGGGGAAAGAGACCCAGTACTTC
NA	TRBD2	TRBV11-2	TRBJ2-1	CASSTKTPLAGGNNEQFF	TGTGCCAGCAGCACAAAGACCCCACTAGCGGGGGGCAACAATGAGCAGTTCTTC
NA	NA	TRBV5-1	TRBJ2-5	CASSFHGDEETQYF	TGCGCCAGCAGCTTCCACGGGGATGAAGAGACCCAGTACTTC
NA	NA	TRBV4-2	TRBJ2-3	CASSQGQYTDTQYF	TGTGCCAGCAGCCAAGGGCAGTACACAGATACGCAGTATTTT
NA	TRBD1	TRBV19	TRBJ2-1	CASSIRGQGGANEQFF	TGTGCCAGTAGCATAAGGGGGCAAGGGGGCGCCAATGAGCAGTTCTTC
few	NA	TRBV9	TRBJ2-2	CASSLFEVAGELFF	TGTGCCAGCAGCCTATTCGAGGTCGCCGGGGAGCTGTTTTTT
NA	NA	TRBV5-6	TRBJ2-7	CASRLGGTRGVYEQYF	TGTGCCAGCAGACTAGGCGGGACCCGTGGGGTATACGAGCAGTACTTC
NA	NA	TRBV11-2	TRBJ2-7	CASSLRGAIYEQYF	TGTGCCAGCAGCTTACGGGGAGCGATCTACGAGCAGTACTTC
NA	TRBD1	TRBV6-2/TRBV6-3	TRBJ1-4	CASSSIYRGPNEKLFF	TGTGCCAGCAGTTCTATCTACAGGGGGCCTAATGAAAAACTGTTTTTT
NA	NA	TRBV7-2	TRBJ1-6	CASAGRGGSPLHF	TGTGCCAGCGCTGGGAGGGGAGGATCACCCCTCCACTTT
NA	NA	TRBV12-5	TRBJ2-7	CASGLIAWNYEQYF	TGTGCTAGTGGTTTAATAGCGTGGAACTACGAGCAGTACTTC
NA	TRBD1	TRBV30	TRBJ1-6	CAWGSQGGNSPLHF	TGTGCCTGGGGTTCACAGGGGGGTAATTCACCCCTCCACTTT
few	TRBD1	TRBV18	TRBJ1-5	CASSPQQGHSQPQHF	TGTGCCAGCTCACCACAACAGGGGCACAGTCAGCCCCAGCATTTT
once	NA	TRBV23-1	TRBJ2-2	CASYTTGSDGTGELFF	TGCGCCAGCTACACCACAGGGTCTGACGGCACCGGGGAGCTGTTTTTT
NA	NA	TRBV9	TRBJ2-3	CASSSGYSTDTQYF	TGTGCCAGCAGCTCCGGGTACAGCACAGATACGCAGTATTTT
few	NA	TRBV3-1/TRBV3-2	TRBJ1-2	CASSQGRDLGYTF	TGTGCCAGCAGCCAGGGGAGGGATCTTGGCTACACCTTC
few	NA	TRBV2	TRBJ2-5	CASNAARGETQYF	TGTGCCAGCAATGCGGCCAGGGGCGAGACCCAGTACTTC
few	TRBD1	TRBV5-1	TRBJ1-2	CASSLVQGADGYTF	TGCGCCAGCAGCTTGGTACAGGGGGCGGATGGCTACACCTTC
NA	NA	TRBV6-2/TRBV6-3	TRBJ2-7	CASSQQGIDEQYF	TGTGCCAGCAGTCAACAGGGAATAGACGAGCAGTACTTC
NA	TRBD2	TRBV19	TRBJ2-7	CASSTGRGREQYF	TGTGCCAGTAGTACCGGGAGGGGTCGCGAGCAGTACTTC